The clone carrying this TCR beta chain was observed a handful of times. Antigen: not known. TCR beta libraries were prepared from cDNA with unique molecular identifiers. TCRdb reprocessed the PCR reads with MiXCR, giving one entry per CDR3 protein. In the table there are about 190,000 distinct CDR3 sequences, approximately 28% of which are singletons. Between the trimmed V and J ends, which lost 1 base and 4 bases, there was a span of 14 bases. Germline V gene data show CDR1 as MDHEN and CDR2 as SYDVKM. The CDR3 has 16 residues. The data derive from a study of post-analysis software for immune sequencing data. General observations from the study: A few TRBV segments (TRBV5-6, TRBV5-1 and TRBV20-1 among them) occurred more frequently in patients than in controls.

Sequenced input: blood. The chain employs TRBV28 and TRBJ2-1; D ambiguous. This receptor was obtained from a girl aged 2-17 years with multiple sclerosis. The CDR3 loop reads CASSLSGLVEYNEQFF. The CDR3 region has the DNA TGTGCCAGCAGTTTATCTGGGCTAGTGGAGTACAATGAGCAGTTCTTC.